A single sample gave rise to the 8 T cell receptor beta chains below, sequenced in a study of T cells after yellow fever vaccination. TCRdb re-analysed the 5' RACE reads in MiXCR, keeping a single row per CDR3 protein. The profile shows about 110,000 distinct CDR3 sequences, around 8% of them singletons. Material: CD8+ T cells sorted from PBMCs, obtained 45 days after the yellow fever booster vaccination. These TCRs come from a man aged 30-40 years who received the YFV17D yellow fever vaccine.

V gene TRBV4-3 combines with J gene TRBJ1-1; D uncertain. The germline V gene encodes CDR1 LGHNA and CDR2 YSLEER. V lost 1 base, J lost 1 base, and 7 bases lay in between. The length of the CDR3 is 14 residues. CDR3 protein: CASSQVQENTEAFF. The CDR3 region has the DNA TGCGCCAGCAGCCAAGTCCAGGAGAACACTGAAGCTTTCTTT.

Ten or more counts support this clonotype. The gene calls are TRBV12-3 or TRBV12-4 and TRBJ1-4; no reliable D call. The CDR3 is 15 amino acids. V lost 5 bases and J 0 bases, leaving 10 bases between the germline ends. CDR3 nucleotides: TGTGCCAGCAGTGCACGATTGTCAACTAATGAAAAACTGTTTTTT. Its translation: CASSARLSTNEKLFF.

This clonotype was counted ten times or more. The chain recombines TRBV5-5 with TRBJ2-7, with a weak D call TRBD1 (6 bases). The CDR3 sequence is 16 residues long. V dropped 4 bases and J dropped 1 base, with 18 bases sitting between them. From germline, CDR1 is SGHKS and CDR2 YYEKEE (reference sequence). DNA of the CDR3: TGTGCCAGCAGCCCCCACAGGGTTGAAGATTCCTACGAGCAGTACTTC. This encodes CASSPHRVEDSYEQYF.

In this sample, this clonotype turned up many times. The DNA for the CDR3 is TGTGCCAGCAGCAACCGGGACAGGGGGCCCTCCAGCCAGTACTTC. Residues: CASSNRDRGPSSQYF. The chain has TRBV5-6 and TRBJ2-5; TRBD1 agrees at 12 bases. The trim removed 4 bases at V and 10 bases at J, leaving 11 bases unmatched. The CDR3 totals 15 residues. Per the germline V gene, CDR1 is SGHDT and CDR2 is YYEEEE.

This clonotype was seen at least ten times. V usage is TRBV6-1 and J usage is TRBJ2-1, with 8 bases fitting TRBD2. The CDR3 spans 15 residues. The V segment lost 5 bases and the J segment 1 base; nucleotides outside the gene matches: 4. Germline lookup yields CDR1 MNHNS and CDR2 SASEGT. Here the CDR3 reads CASSQQRESYNEQFF. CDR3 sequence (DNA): TGTGCCAGCAGTCAACAGCGGGAGTCCTACAATGAGCAGTTCTTC.

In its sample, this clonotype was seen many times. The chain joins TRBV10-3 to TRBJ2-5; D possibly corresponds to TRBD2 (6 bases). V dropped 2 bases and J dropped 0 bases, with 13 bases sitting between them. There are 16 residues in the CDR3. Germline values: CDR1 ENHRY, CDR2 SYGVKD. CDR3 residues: CAISEISGPDQETQYF. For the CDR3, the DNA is TGTGCCATCAGTGAGATCAGCGGGCCAGACCAAGAGACCCAGTACTTC.

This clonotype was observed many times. CDR3 nucleotide sequence: TGTGCCAGCAGCTCCCGAGTGGGACTAGCGGCCAATGAGCAGTTCTTC. Protein sequence: CASSSRVGLAANEQFF. The gene calls are TRBV7-9 and TRBJ2-1; 11 nucleotides match TRBD2. The ends lost 4 bases at V and 6 bases at J; junction bases unmatched: 8. Germline V gene lookup returns CDR1 SEHNR and CDR2 FQNEAQ (reference sequence). The CDR3 runs to 16 residues.

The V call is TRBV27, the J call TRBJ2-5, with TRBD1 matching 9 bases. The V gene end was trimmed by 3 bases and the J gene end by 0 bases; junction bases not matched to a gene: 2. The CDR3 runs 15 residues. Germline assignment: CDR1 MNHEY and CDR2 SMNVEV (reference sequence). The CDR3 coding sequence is TGTGCCAGCAGTTTCGGGACAGGGTACCAAGAGACCCAGTACTTC. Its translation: CASSFGTGYQETQYF.